Below, 17 T cell receptor beta chains from the same sample are listed, as sequenced in a study of cytomegalovirus exposure and HLA in healthy donors. Vbeta (60) and Jbeta (13) primers were used in the PCR. The table came from immunoSEQ multiplex PCR; TCRdb's copy has only in-frame clones and leaves some out. The sample shows 150,000 to 180,000 clones, 70% to 80% of them seen only once. Sequenced: PBMCs. These receptors all stem from a middle-aged woman in good health and CMV-seronegative.

This clone has a handful of counts. The rearrangement links TRBV6-5 to TRBJ1-1; D is undetermined. CDR1 is MNHEY, CDR2 SVGAGI, per germline. CDR3 length: 11 amino acids. The V gene lost 9 bases and the J gene lost 1 base, with 6 bases spanning the gap. As DNA, the CDR3 is TGTGCCAGTGTCCAGAACACTGAAGCTTTCTTT. Translation gives CASVQNTEAFF.

The J gene is TRBJ1-2, the V gene TRBV5-6; D may be TRBD1 (6 bases). The CDR3 sequence is 13 residues long. Trimming removed 7 bases at V and 4 bases at J, with 14 bases between. Per germline, CDR1 SGHDT and CDR2 YYEEEE. For the CDR3, the DNA is TGTGCCAGCCAAGTCCGCAGGGGCTATGGCTACACCTTC. It specifies CASQVRRGYGYTF.

There are a few counts of this clone. J is TRBJ2-3 and V is TRBV6-5; 7 nucleotides line up with TRBD2. Germline assignment: CDR1 MNHEY and CDR2 SVGAGI. CDR3 size: 14 residues. Trimming removed 5 bases from V and 4 bases from J; junction bases left unmatched: 6. This CDR3 is CASSEAGEADTQYF. The CDR3 DNA reads as TGTGCCAGCAGTGAGGCGGGAGAGGCAGATACGCAGTATTTT.

The V call is TRBV5-4, the J call TRBJ2-5, with TRBD2 identical over 7 bases. The ends lost 0 bases at V and 3 bases at J; junction bases unmatched: 8. The CDR3 is 16 amino acids. The germline V gene encodes CDR1 SGHNT and CDR2 YYREEE (reference sequence). As DNA, the CDR3 is TGTGCCAGCAGCTTGGGGGTGGGAGGGACCAAAGAGACCCAGTACTTC. Its translation is CASSLGVGGTKETQYF.

This clone has only a few counts. Relative to the germline gene, one junction end is altered; a read error may explain this. This sequence joins TRBV7-7 and TRBJ2-2; D gene ambiguous. This CDR3 spans 14 amino acids. Germline loops: CDR1 SSHAT, CDR2 FNYEAQ (reference sequence). CDR3 region: CASSLTRNTGELFF. CDR3 coding DNA: TGTGCTAGCAGCTTAACCAGGAACACCGGGGAGCTGTTTTTT. The full variable domain, with the rest looked up from reference TRBV7-7 and TRBJ2-2, is GAGVSQSPRYKVTKRGQDVTLRCDPISSHATLYWYQQALGQGPEFLTYFNYEAQPDKSGLPSDRFSAERPEGSISTLTIQRTEQRDSAMYRCASSLTRNTGELFFGEGSRLTVL.

For this clone: Relative to the germline gene, one junction end is altered; a read error may explain this. The chain recombines TRBV5-5 with TRBJ1-6; D is undetermined. This CDR3 region has 10 residues. Germline CDR1 is SGHKS and CDR2 is YYEKEE (reference sequence). CDR3 DNA: TGTGCCAGCAGCATCTCCCGGGGAACCTTT. It codes for CASSISRGTF. Filled out from reference TRBV5-5 and TRBJ1-6, the complete variable domain reads DAGVTQSPTHLIKTRGQQVTLRCSPISGHKSVSWYQQVLGQGPQFIFQYYEKEERGRGNFPDRFSARQFPNYSSELNVNALLLGDSALYLCASSISRGTFGNGTRLTVT.

The V gene is TRBV4-1, the J gene TRBJ2-3; 11 positions match TRBD2. The CDR3 runs to 15 residues. V trimming: 3 bases; J trimming: 4 bases; junction bases outside the gene matches: 3. In germline, CDR1 is MGHRA, CDR2 YSYEKL. The CDR3 loop is CASSHGLAGADTQYF. CDR3 bases: TGCGCCAGCAGCCACGGACTAGCGGGCGCAGATACGCAGTATTTT.

The genes are TRBV6-1 and TRBJ1-2; D gene unclear. The CDR3 runs to 15 residues. Germline V gives CDR1 MNHNS, CDR2 SASEGT. The ends were cut back, 0 bases at V and 4 bases at J, with 12 bases in the middle. CDR3 nucleotide sequence: TGTGCCAGCAGTGAAGCGATCGCCAGGTTCTATGGCTACACCTTC. Residues: CASSEAIARFYGYTF.

The chain has TRBV5-1 and TRBJ2-1, with 8 bases aligning to TRBD1. V shed 3 bases and J 7 bases; nucleotides not matched to a gene: 12. Per the germline V gene, CDR1 is SGHRS and CDR2 is YFSETQ. The CDR3 extends over 16 amino acids. The DNA of the CDR3 is TGCGCCAGCAGCTCCGGAAGGACAGGGATCGGGAATGAGCAGTTCTTC. Protein: CASSSGRTGIGNEQFF. The variable domain in full, with the rest retrieved from reference TRBV5-1 and TRBJ2-1, is KAGVTQTPRYLIKTRGQQVTLSCSPISGHRSVSWYQQTPGQGLQFLFEYFSETQRNKGNFPGRFSGRQFSNSRSEMNVSTLELGDSALYLCASSSGRTGIGNEQFFGPGTRLTVL.

The genes are TRBV10-3 and TRBJ2-3; TRBD1 matches at 10 bases. The CDR3 consists of 14 residues. CDR1 ENHRY and CDR2 SYGVKD come from the germline V gene. Trimming removed 5 bases from V and 5 bases from J; junction bases left unmatched: 4. The CDR3 bases are TGTGCCATCAGTTGGACAGGGGGAAGAGATACGCAGTATTTT. This encodes CAISWTGGRDTQYF.

This rearrangement joins TRBV15 to TRBJ1-4; D unresolved. The germline CDR1 and CDR2 sequences are LNHNV and YYDKDF (reference sequence). V gave up 1 base and J gave up 3 bases, with 6 bases separating them. The CDR3 covers 14 residues. As DNA, the CDR3 is TGTGCCACCAGCAGAGGCAGCGCTAATGAAAAACTGTTTTTT. Translation gives CATSRGSANEKLFF.

This clone was detected a few times. This chain connects TRBV6-5 to TRBJ1-3; 8 bases fit TRBD1. J lost 3 bases, V lost 6 bases, and 1 base had no gene match. The CDR3 is 13 amino acids. Germline CDR1 MNHEY, CDR2 SVGAGI. The CDR3 region is CASRGTGGNTIYF. The CDR3, as DNA: TGTGCCAGCAGGGGGACAGGTGGAAACACCATATATTTT.

The rearrangement uses TRBV10-3 and TRBJ2-1, with TRBD2 matching over 7 bases. V lost 8 bases and J lost 5; bases outside the gene matches: 12. CDR3 length: 15 amino acids. Germline assignment: CDR1 ENHRY and CDR2 SYGVKD. CDR3 nucleotide sequence: TGTGCCATCTGGGGGACGTTCGGGGGGAACAATGAGCAGTTCTTC. It specifies CAIWGTFGGNNEQFF.

V is TRBV9 and J is TRBJ2-1; 13 bases align to TRBD2. Germline V gene lookup returns CDR1 SGDLS and CDR2 YYNGEE. V was clipped by 2 bases and J by 5 bases; unmatched bases: 7. The CDR3 totals 17 residues. The chain's CDR3 is CASSVGLAGEWDNEQFF. The CDR3 coding sequence is TGTGCCAGCAGCGTCGGACTAGCGGGGGAATGGGACAATGAGCAGTTCTTC.

The chain couples TRBV5-4 to TRBJ2-3; TRBD2 aligns across 9 bases. This CDR3 has 15 amino acids. V dropped 3 bases and J dropped 5; count of bases not matched to a gene: 7. Germline V lookup: CDR1 SGHNT, CDR2 YYREEE (reference sequence). CDR3 in amino acids: CASSYRLAEVDTQYF. The CDR3 nucleotides are TGTGCCAGCAGCTATCGACTAGCGGAAGTAGATACGCAGTATTTT.

The chain links TRBV27 to TRBJ1-2; D ambiguous. Trimming removed 4 bases at V and 3 bases at J, with 9 bases between. The germline CDR1 and CDR2 sequences are MNHEY and SMNVEV (reference sequence). The CDR3 totals 13 residues. In DNA form, the CDR3 reads TGTGCCAGCAGTTCCGGGAGCCACTATGGCTACACCTTC. Its translation: CASSSGSHYGYTF.

This clone has a handful of counts. The genes are TRBV6-1 and TRBJ2-1; possible D gene TRBD1, 6 bases. Germline assignment: CDR1 MNHNS and CDR2 SASEGT. The length of the CDR3 is 15 residues. V lost 3 bases and J 3 bases, leaving 12 bases between the germline ends. The CDR3 sequence: CASSEMGAIYNEQFF. The CDR3 nucleotides read TGTGCCAGCAGTGAGATGGGGGCCATCTACAATGAGCAGTTCTTC.